A selection of T cell receptor beta chains follows, all from one sample in a study of CD8+CD57+ T cells in acquired aplastic anemia. TCRdb reprocessed the reads with MiXCR, giving one entry per CDR3 protein. The table has about 180,000 distinct CDR3 sequences, around 48% seen once; the top ten hold roughly 2%. The sample comprised sorted CD4+, CD8+, or CD8+CD57+ T cells (not recorded which) from PBMCs. The receptors were gathered from a human donor with aplastic anemia. The CDR3 runs from the conserved cysteine through the conserved F or W. Each record gives: CDR3 length, clone size, D gene, J gene, V gene, CDR3 DNA, CDR3 protein. The D gene is left open where the match is weak. For some rows the clone size is stated as once, few or many, or as a class when expanded; others skip it.

>14|many|-|TRBJ2-5|TRBV6-1
TGTGCCAGCAGTGAAGCCGGGGGCAAAGAGACCCAGTACTTC
CASSEAGGKETQYF
>18|-|TRBD2|TRBJ2-7|TRBV15
TGTGCCACCAGCAGAGCGGGACTAGCGGGACCCAGCTCCTACGAGCAGTACTTC
CATSRAGLAGPSSYEQYF
>16|few|TRBD1|TRBJ2-7|TRBV25-1
TGTGCCAGCAGTGGATACAGGGGGACCAACTCCTACGAGCAGTACTTC
CASSGYRGTNSYEQYF
>11|many|-|TRBJ1-2|TRBV20-1
TGCAGTAACTCGGGGGATCGGGGCTACACCTTC
CSNSGDRGYTF
>10|few|-|TRBJ2-1|TRBV10-2
TGCGCCAGCAGTTACAATGAGCAGTTCTTC
CASSYNEQFF
>16|many|TRBD1|TRBJ2-7|TRBV27
TGTGCCAGCAGTTTTTCCCTCGGGACAGGGGCCAACGAGCAGTACTTC
CASSFSLGTGANEQYF
>15|-|-|TRBJ1-1|TRBV20-1
TGCAGTGCCTCAGCGGGGCGGAGCATGAACACTGAAGCTTTCTTT
CSASAGRSMNTEAFF
>14|-|TRBD1|TRBJ2-7|TRBV30
TGTGCCTGGACCGGGACAGCCACAAACTACGAGCAGTACTTC
CAWTGTATNYEQYF
>13|once|-|TRBJ2-3|TRBV9
TGTGCCAGCAGTGAAGACCACACAGATACGCAGTATTTT
CASSEDHTDTQYF
>16|many|-|TRBJ2-3|TRBV19
TGTGCCAGTAGATCCAGGACGGAGGGGAGCACAGATACGCAGTATTTT
CASRSRTEGSTDTQYF
>15|few|TRBD2|TRBJ2-7|TRBV7-6
TGTGCCAGCAGCGGGGCTAGCGGTTCCTCCTACGAGCAGTACTTC
CASSGASGSSYEQYF
>16|many|TRBD1|TRBJ1-1|TRBV6-5
TGTGCCAGCAGCTACTCAAGGACAGGGGCGAACACTGAAGCTTTCTTT
CASSYSRTGANTEAFF
>16|-|TRBD2|TRBJ2-1|TRBV20-1
TGCAGTGCTAAGAGCCTAGCGGGAGAAACCTACAATGAGCAGTTCTTC
CSAKSLAGETYNEQFF
>14|-|TRBD1|TRBJ2-1|TRBV24-1
TGTGCCACCAGTGAAACGGGACAGGGCGGTGAGCAGTTCTTC
CATSETGQGGEQFF
>12|many|-|TRBJ1-1|TRBV29-1
TGCAGCGTAGGGGACATAGGCACTGAAGCTTTCTTT
CSVGDIGTEAFF
>13|many|TRBD1|TRBJ2-5|TRBV20-1
TGCAGTGCTAGTCCGGGGACAGAAGAGACCCAGTACTTC
CSASPGTEETQYF